This T cell receptor beta chain was obtained from a study of T cells in Graves' hyperthyroidism and ophthalmopathy. Amplification of TCR beta CDR3 regions used RNA as the template. Initially, a first-round RT-PCR of the TCR CDR3 employed the HTBI primer set. TCRdb reprocessed the multiplex PCR reads via MiXCR and lists one record per CDR3 protein. The table includes 490,000 or so distinct CDR3 sequences, roughly 21% detected once. Inclusion characteristics of ophthalmopathy patients comprised a Clinical Activity Score of at least 3, a NOSPECS grade of at least 4, and duration under 3 months. Uncontrolled infection, other autoimmune disease, pregnancy and lactation each barred patients from inclusion. The receptor was derived from a man between 35 and 55 years old with Graves' ophthalmopathy. Sequencing input: blood.

The CDR3 coding sequence is TGTGCCAGTAGGGGGACAGAACAATCCTACGAGCAGTACTTC. It yields the protein CASRGTEQSYEQYF. This chain uses TRBV6-1 with TRBJ2-7; 7 bases are a match to TRBD1. V was pared by 9 bases and J by 1 base, with 9 bases of the junction left unmatched. The CDR3 is made up of 14 amino acids. Germline V gene sequence: CDR1 MNHNS, CDR2 SASEGT.